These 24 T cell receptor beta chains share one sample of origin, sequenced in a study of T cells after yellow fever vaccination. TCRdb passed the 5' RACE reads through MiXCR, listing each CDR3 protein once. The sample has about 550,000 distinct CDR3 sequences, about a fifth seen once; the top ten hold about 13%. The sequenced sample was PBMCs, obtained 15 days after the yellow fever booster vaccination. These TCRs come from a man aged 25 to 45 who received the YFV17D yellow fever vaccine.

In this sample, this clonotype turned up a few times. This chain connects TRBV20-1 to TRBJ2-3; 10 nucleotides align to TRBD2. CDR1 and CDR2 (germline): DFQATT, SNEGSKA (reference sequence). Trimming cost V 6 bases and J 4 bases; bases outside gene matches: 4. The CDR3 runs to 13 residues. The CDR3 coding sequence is TGCAGTGCCCTAGCGGGAGAAGCAGATACGCAGTATTTT. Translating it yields CSALAGEADTQYF.

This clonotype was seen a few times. CDR3 DNA: TGTGCCAGCAGGAGACAGGGGTCAGGTGAAAAACTGTTTTTT. Its translation: CASRRQGSGEKLFF. The rearrangement links TRBV27 to TRBJ1-4; 8 positions match TRBD1. The CDR3 is 14 residues long. Germline V CDR1 and CDR2: MNHEY, SMNVEV (reference sequence). V gave up 6 bases and J gave up 7 bases; unmatched junction bases: 7.

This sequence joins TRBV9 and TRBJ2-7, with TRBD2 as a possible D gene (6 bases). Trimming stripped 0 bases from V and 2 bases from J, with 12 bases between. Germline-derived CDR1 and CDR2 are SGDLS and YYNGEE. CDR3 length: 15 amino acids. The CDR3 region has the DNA TGTGCCAGCAGCGTAGAAGCGGGCTATACCTACGAGCAGTACTTC. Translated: CASSVEAGYTYEQYF.

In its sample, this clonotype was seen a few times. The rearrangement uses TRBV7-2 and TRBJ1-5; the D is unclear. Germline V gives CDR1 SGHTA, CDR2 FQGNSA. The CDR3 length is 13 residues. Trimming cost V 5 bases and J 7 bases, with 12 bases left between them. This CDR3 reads CASSPAREQPQHF. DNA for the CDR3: TGTGCCAGCAGCCCAGCTAGGGAGCAGCCCCAGCATTTT.

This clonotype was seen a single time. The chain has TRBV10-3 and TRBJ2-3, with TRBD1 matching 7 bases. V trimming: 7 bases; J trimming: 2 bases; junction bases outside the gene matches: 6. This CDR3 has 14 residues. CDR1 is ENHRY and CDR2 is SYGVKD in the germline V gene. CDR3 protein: CAINGQDTTDTQYF. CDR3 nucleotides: TGTGCCATCAACGGACAGGATACCACAGATACGCAGTATTTT.

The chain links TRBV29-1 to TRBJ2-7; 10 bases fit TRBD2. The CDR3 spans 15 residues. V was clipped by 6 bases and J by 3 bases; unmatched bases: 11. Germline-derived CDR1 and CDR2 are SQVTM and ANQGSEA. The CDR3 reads CSVNHIAGGLYEQYF. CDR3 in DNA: TGCAGCGTAAACCATATAGCGGGAGGCCTCTACGAGCAGTACTTC.

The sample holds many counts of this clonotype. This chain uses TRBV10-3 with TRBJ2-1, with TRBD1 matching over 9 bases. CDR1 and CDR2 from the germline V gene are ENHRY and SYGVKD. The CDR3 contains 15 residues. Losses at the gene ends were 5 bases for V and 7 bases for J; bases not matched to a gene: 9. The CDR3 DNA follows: TGTGCCATCAGTCAGGACAGGGGAGGCATAAATGAGCAGTTCTTC. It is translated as CAISQDRGGINEQFF.

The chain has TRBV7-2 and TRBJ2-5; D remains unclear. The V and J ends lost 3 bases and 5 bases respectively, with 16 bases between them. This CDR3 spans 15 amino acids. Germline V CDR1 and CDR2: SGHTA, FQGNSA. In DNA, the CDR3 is TGTGCCAGCAGCTTGGACGGACGGGCCCGGGAGACCCAGTACTTC. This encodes CASSLDGRARETQYF. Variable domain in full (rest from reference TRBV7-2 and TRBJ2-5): GAGVSQSPSNKVTEKGKDVELRCDPISGHTALYWYRQSLGQGLEFLIYFQGNSAPDKSGLPSDRFSAERTGGSVSTLTIQRTQQEDSAVYLCASSLDGRARETQYFGPGTRLLVL.

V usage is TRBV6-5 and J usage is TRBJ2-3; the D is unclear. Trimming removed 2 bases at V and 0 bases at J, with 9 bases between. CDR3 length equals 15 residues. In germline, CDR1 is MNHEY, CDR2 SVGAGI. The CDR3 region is CASSYAVSSTDTQYF. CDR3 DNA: TGTGCCAGCAGTTACGCCGTCTCTAGCACAGATACGCAGTATTTT.

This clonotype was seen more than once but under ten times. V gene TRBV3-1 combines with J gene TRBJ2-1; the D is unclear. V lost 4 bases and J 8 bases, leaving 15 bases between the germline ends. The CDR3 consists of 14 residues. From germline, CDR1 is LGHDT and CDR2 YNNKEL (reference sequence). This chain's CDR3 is CASSPVTPFDEQFF. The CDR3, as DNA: TGTGCCAGCAGCCCCGTCACTCCTTTTGATGAGCAGTTCTTC.

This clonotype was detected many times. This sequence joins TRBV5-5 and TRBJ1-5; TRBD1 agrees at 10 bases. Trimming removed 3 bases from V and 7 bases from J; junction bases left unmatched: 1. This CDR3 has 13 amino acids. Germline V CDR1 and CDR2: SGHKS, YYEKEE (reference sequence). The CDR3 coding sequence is TGTGCCAGCAGCTGGGACAGGGGACAGCCCCAGCATTTT. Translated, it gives CASSWDRGQPQHF.

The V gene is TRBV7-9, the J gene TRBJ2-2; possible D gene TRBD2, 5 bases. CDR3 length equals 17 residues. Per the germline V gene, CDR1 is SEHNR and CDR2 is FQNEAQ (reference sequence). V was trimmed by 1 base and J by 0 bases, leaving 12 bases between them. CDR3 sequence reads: CASSLERGSPNTGELFF. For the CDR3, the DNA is TGTGCCAGCAGCTTAGAACGGGGAAGCCCGAACACCGGGGAGCTGTTTTTT.

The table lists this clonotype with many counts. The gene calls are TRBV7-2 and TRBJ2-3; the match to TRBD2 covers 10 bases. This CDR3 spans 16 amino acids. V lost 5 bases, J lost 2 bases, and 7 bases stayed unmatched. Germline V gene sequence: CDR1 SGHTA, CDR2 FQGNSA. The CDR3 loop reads CASSRGLAILTDTQYF. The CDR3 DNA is TGTGCCAGCAGCAGGGGACTAGCGATCCTCACAGATACGCAGTATTTT.

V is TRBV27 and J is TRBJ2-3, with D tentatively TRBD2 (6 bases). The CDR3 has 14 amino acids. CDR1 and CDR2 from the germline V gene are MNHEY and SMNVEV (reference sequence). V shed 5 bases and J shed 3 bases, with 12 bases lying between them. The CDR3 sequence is CASSTTSLTDTQYF. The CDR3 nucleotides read TGTGCCAGCAGTACGACTAGTCTTACAGATACGCAGTATTTT.

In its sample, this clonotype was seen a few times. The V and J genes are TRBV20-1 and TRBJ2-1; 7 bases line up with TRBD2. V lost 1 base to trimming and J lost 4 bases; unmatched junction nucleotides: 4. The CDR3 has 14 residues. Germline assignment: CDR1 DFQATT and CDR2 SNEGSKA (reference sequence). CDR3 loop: CSARGQRGYNEQFF. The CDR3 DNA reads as TGCAGTGCTAGAGGCCAGCGGGGTTACAATGAGCAGTTCTTC.

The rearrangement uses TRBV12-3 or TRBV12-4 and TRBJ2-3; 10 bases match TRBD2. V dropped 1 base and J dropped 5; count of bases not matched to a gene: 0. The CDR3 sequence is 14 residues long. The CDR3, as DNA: TGTGCCAGCAGTTTAGTAGCGGGAGGAGATACGCAGTATTTT. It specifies CASSLVAGGDTQYF.

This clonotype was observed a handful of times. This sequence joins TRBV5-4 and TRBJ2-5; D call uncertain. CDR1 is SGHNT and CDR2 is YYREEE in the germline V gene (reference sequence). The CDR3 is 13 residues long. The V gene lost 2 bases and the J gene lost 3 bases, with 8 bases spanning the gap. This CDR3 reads CASSFNREETQYF. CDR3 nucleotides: TGTGCCAGCAGCTTTAATAGGGAAGAGACCCAGTACTTC.

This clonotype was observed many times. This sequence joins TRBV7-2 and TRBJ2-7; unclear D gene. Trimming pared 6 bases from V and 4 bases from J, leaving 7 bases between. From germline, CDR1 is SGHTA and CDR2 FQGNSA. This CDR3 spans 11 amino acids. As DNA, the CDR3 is TGTGCCAGCAGTTTGAAGTACGAGCAGTACTTC. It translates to CASSLKYEQYF.

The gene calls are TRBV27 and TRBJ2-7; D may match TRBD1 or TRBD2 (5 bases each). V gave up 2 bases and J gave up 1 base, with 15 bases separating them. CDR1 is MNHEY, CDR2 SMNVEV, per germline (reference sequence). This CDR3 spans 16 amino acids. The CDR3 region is CASSLGAGGYSYEQYF. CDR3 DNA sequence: TGTGCCAGCAGTTTAGGGGCTGGGGGTTATTCCTACGAGCAGTACTTC.

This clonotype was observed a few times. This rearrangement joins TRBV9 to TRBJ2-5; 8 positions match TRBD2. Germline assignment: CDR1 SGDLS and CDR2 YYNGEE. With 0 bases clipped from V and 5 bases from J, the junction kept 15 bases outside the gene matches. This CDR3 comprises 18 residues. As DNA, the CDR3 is TGTGCCAGCAGCGTAGAGGGTCACCTAGCGGGCGTGGGGGAGACCCAGTACTTC. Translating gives CASSVEGHLAGVGETQYF.

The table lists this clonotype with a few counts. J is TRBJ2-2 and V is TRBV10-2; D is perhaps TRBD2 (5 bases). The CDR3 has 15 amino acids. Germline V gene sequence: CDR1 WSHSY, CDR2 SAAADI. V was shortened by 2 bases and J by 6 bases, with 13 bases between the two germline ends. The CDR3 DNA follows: TGCGCCAGCAGTGAGGGAGTGGGAGTGTCCGGGGAGCTGTTTTTT. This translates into CASSEGVGVSGELFF.

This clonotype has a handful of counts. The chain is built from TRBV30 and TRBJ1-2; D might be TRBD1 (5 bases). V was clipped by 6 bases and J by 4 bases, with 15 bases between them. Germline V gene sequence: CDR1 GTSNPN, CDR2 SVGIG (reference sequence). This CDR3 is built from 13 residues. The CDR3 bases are TGTGCCTGTCCGGGACGGCAGAGCTATGGCTACACCTTC. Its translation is CACPGRQSYGYTF.

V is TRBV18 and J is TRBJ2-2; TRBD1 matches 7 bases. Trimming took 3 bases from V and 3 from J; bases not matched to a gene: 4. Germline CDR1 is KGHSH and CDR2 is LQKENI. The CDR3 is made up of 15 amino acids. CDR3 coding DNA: TGTGCCAGCTCACCGAGGGGGCCGGACACCGGGGAGCTGTTTTTT. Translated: CASSPRGPDTGELFF.

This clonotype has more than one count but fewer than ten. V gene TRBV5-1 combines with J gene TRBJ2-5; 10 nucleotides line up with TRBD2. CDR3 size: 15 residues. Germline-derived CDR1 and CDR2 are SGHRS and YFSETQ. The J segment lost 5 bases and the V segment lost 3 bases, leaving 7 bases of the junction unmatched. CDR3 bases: TGCGCCAGCAGCTCTAGCGGGAGATCCGGGGAGACCCAGTACTTC. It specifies CASSSSGRSGETQYF.